The 24 T cell receptor beta chains listed next were all sequenced from one sample in a study of identical twins. From the 5' RACE reads, TCRdb called clonotypes with MiXCR, one entry per CDR3 protein. The data show some 330,000 distinct CDR3 sequences, around 9.7% seen once. The sample consisted of naive T cells sorted from blood. All receptors come from a woman aged 45-60 years in good health.

This clonotype was recorded at least ten times. The chain uses TRBV4-2 and TRBJ2-2; D is ambiguous. CDR3 length: 14 amino acids. The V gene's germline CDR1 is LGHNA and CDR2 YNFKEQ. V lost 1 base and J 5 bases, leaving 8 bases between the germline ends. CDR3 residues: CASSQVEVTGELFF. CDR3 in DNA: TGTGCCAGCAGCCAAGTCGAGGTTACCGGGGAGCTGTTTTTT.

This clonotype was seen only a few times. V is TRBV20-1 and J is TRBJ2-1; D perhaps matches TRBD2 (6 bases). CDR3 length equals 11 residues. The V gene lost 7 bases and the J gene lost 10 bases, with 14 bases spanning the gap. CDR1 is DFQATT, CDR2 SNEGSKA, per germline (reference sequence). This chain's CDR3 is CSVVAGREQFF. In DNA form, the CDR3 reads TGCAGTGTCGTGGCGGGAAGAGAGCAGTTCTTC.

The sample holds a few counts of this clonotype. This chain connects TRBV5-1 to TRBJ1-1, with D uncertain. Germline values: CDR1 SGHRS, CDR2 YFSETQ. CDR3 length: 14 amino acids. V was shortened by 0 bases and J by 7 bases, with 13 bases between the two germline ends. This chain's CDR3 is CASSLELVGGEAFF. In DNA, the CDR3 is TGCGCCAGCAGCTTGGAGTTGGTTGGCGGTGAAGCTTTCTTT.

In its sample, this clonotype was seen a few times. V gene TRBV5-1 combines with J gene TRBJ1-4, with D perhaps TRBD1 (5 bases). There are 16 residues in the CDR3. The germline CDR1 and CDR2 sequences are SGHRS and YFSETQ. Trimming left V 0 bases short and J 0 bases short, with 9 bases between. CDR3 sequence: CASSLEGVATNEKLFF. The CDR3 DNA is TGCGCCAGCAGCTTGGAAGGGGTTGCAACTAATGAAAAACTGTTTTTT.

The J gene is TRBJ2-3, the V gene TRBV27; the D call may be TRBD1 or TRBD2 (5 bases each). This CDR3 spans 14 amino acids. Looked up from germline, CDR1 is MNHEY and CDR2 is SMNVEV (reference sequence). V dropped 8 bases and J dropped 5 bases, with 17 bases sitting between them. The CDR3 DNA is TGTGCCAGCGGGGACCTAGAACGGGTAGATACGCAGTATTTT. Translation gives CASGDLERVDTQYF.

This clonotype was counted between two and nine times. V gene TRBV7-6 combines with J gene TRBJ2-3; a possible D gene is TRBD2 (7 bases). Trimming removed 5 bases at V and 2 bases at J, with 17 bases between. The CDR3 is 16 amino acids. Germline V CDR1 and CDR2: SGHVS, FNYEAQ. CDR3 residues: CASSPAGLGATDTQYF. Here the CDR3 DNA reads TGTGCCAGCAGCCCAGCGGGATTGGGGGCCACAGATACGCAGTATTTT.

This clonotype appeared a few times. The chain's CDR3 is CASSQVAGEAGEQYV. The CDR3 DNA reads TGTGCCAGCTCACAGGTAGCGGGAGAAGCGGGCGAGCAGTACGTC. J is TRBJ2-7 and V is TRBV18; 9 bases line up with TRBD2. The length of the CDR3 is 15 residues. CDR1 and CDR2 from the germline V gene are KGHSH and LQKENI. Trimming at V came to 4 bases and at J to 6 bases, leaving 10 bases not matched to a gene.

This clonotype was recorded at least ten times. The chain links TRBV12-3 or TRBV12-4 to TRBJ2-3; D not certain. Trimming cost V 7 bases and J 1 base, with 21 bases left between them. The CDR3 contains 17 residues. CDR3 amino acids: CASTTSARIWGTDTQYF. The CDR3 DNA sequence: TGTGCCAGCACCACGAGCGCGAGGATATGGGGCACAGATACGCAGTATTTT.

This chain joins TRBV7-2 and TRBJ2-1; D may be TRBD1 (5 bases). Germline values: CDR1 SGHTA, CDR2 FQGNSA. The CDR3 has 13 amino acids. V lost 5 bases and J lost 10, with 15 bases in between. This chain's CDR3 is CASSPSTGREQFF. CDR3 nucleotide sequence: TGTGCCAGCAGCCCGTCTACAGGTCGGGAGCAGTTCTTC.

This clonotype was detected a few times. The DNA of the CDR3 is TGTGCTAGTGGGCTGGATGCCTACGAGCAGTACTTC. This sequence encodes CASGLDAYEQYF. The chain couples TRBV12-5 to TRBJ2-7; D gene unclear. Germline values: CDR1 LGHNT, CDR2 FRNRAP. Trimming took off 6 bases at V and 2 bases at J, with 8 bases between the two ends. The CDR3 is 12 residues long.

This clonotype was picked up a small number of times. This chain links TRBV10-3 with TRBJ2-1; 13 bases match TRBD2. Germline V gene data show CDR1 as ENHRY and CDR2 as SYGVKD. The CDR3 is made up of 17 amino acids. V lost 6 bases to trimming and J lost 6 bases; unmatched junction nucleotides: 11. The DNA of the CDR3 is TGTGCCATCAGCCCGGGACTAGCGGGATCTGGCGGCAATGAGCAGTTCTTC. Its protein is CAISPGLAGSGGNEQFF.

This clonotype was counted only a few times. The rearrangement uses TRBV12-3 or TRBV12-4 and TRBJ2-7; the match to TRBD2 covers 7 bases. Germline trimming cut 3 bases from V and 4 bases from J; bases unmatched to any gene: 3. The CDR3 runs to 13 residues. The CDR3 loop is CASSFGTKYEQYF. In nucleotides, the CDR3 is TGTGCCAGCAGTTTTGGGACTAAATACGAGCAGTACTTC.

This clonotype was detected a few times. The rearrangement links TRBV5-5 to TRBJ1-2; 10 positions agree with TRBD1. The trim removed 2 bases at V and 6 bases at J, leaving 13 bases unmatched. The length of the CDR3 is 17 residues. CDR1 is SGHKS, CDR2 YYEKEE, per germline (reference sequence). This chain's CDR3 is CASSLGDRGAISDGYTF. Here the CDR3 DNA reads TGTGCCAGCAGCTTAGGGGACAGGGGCGCAATATCGGATGGCTACACCTTC.

The J gene is TRBJ2-1, the V gene TRBV5-1, with D hard to call. The germline CDR1 and CDR2 sequences are SGHRS and YFSETQ. The CDR3 totals 15 residues. V was clipped by 2 bases and J by 0 bases, with 9 bases between them. The CDR3 coding sequence is TGCGCCAGCAGCTTTTCTCCAAGCTCCTACAATGAGCAGTTCTTC. This encodes CASSFSPSSYNEQFF. The full variable domain, in which reference TRBV5-1 and TRBJ2-1 provide the parts outside the CDR3, is KAGVTQTPRYLIKTRGQQVTLSCSPISGHRSVSWYQQTPGQGLQFLFEYFSETQRNKGNFPGRFSGRQFSNSRSEMNVSTLELGDSALYLCASSFSPSSYNEQFFGPGTRLTVL.

The V and J genes are TRBV24-1 and TRBJ2-1; 9 bases are shared with TRBD2. V shed 3 bases and J 7 bases; nucleotides not matched to a gene: 9. In germline, CDR1 is KGHDR, CDR2 SFDVKD. The CDR3 is made up of 16 amino acids. The CDR3 sequence is CATSDRSGRRVNEQFF. The DNA for the CDR3 is TGTGCCACCAGTGATCGCAGCGGGAGGAGGGTGAATGAGCAGTTCTTC.

This chain connects TRBV19 to TRBJ2-3; D perhaps matches TRBD1 (5 bases). V lost 1 base and J lost 3, with 5 bases in between. CDR3 length: 13 residues. Germline CDR1 reads LNHDA; CDR2 reads SQIVND (reference sequence). In DNA form, the CDR3 reads TGTGCCAGTAGTATAGGACAGACAGATACGCAGTATTTT. Translated, it gives CASSIGQTDTQYF.

There are many counts of this clonotype. The V and J genes are TRBV29-1 and TRBJ2-3; D unresolved. CDR1 and CDR2 (germline): SQVTM, ANQGSEA. The length of the CDR3 is 15 residues. V was trimmed by 4 bases and J by 2 bases, leaving 16 bases between them. The CDR3 protein is CSVADKALSTDTQYF. The DNA of the CDR3 is TGCAGCGTTGCAGATAAAGCCCTTTCCACAGATACGCAGTATTTT.

The rearrangement joins TRBV5-6 to TRBJ2-3; possible D gene TRBD1, 5 bases. V was pared by 2 bases and J by 0 bases, with 13 bases between. This CDR3 has 16 residues. CDR1 is SGHDT and CDR2 is YYEEEE in the germline V gene. CDR3 sequence reads: CASSFSARESTDTQYF. CDR3 in DNA: TGTGCCAGCAGCTTCTCCGCCAGGGAAAGCACAGATACGCAGTATTTT.

This clonotype has ten or more counts. This sequence joins TRBV12-3 or TRBV12-4 and TRBJ1-1, with no clear D. The CDR3 runs to 14 residues. V lost 0 bases to trimming and J lost 1 base, with 6 bases between them. The CDR3 DNA sequence: TGTGCCAGCAGTTTAGCCTTCCGGAACACTGAAGCTTTCTTT. Its translation: CASSLAFRNTEAFF.

A few counts support this clonotype. V gene TRBV7-8 combines with J gene TRBJ2-5; 12 bases map to TRBD2. There are 15 residues in the CDR3. From germline, CDR1 is SGHVS and CDR2 FQNEAQ. J lost 5 bases, V lost 5 bases, and 6 bases had no gene match. CDR3 bases: TGTGCCAGCAGCACTAGCGGGGGGATGGGGGAGACCCAGTACTTC. It specifies CASSTSGGMGETQYF. The full variable domain, completed using reference TRBV7-8 and TRBJ2-5, is GAGVSQSPRYKVAKRGQDVALRCDPISGHVSLFWYQQALGQGPEFLTYFQNEAQLDKSGLPSDRFFAERPEGSVSTLKIQRTQQEDSAVYLCASSTSGGMGETQYFGPGTRLLVL.

This clonotype was found a few times. The chain couples TRBV7-2 to TRBJ2-3, with 7 bases lining up with TRBD2. Germline V gives CDR1 SGHTA, CDR2 FQGNSA. The CDR3 is 15 residues long. V shed 5 bases and J 8 bases; nucleotides not matched to a gene: 13. In DNA, the CDR3 is TGTGCCAGCAGCCTGGGCTCGGGGGAGGGAGCTACGCAGTATTTT. The encoded protein is CASSLGSGEGATQYF.

This clonotype was detected many times. V and J are TRBV2 and TRBJ1-5; unclear D gene. The CDR3 is made up of 13 amino acids. The germline gives CDR1 SNHLY, CDR2 FYNNEI. V dropped 2 bases and J dropped 8 bases, with 10 bases sitting between them. This CDR3 is CASSERLKKPQHF. CDR3 DNA: TGTGCCAGCAGTGAACGCCTTAAGAAGCCCCAGCATTTT.

This clonotype was recorded a few times. V is TRBV7-9 and J is TRBJ2-1, with D uncertain. Germline values: CDR1 SEHNR, CDR2 FQNEAQ (reference sequence). Deletions cut 10 bases from V and 3 bases from J, with 19 bases between. This CDR3 has 15 residues. DNA of the CDR3: TGTGCCATCCATGAAGAAGGGTACTACTACAATGAGCAGTTCTTC. As protein: CAIHEEGYYYNEQFF.

The sample holds a few counts of this clonotype. This sequence joins TRBV7-8 and TRBJ2-3; D gene unclear. The CDR3 covers 15 residues. The germline gives CDR1 SGHVS, CDR2 FQNEAQ. Trimming took off 1 base at V and 4 bases at J, with 12 bases between the two ends. The CDR3 loop is CASSLGLGVADTQYF. In DNA, the CDR3 is TGTGCCAGCAGCTTAGGGTTGGGTGTCGCAGATACGCAGTATTTT.